This T cell receptor (beta chain) comes out of a study of CD8+CD57+ T cells in acquired aplastic anemia. Broader study findings: Patients did not significantly differ from controls in CD8+ Simpson's diversity.

Patients who underwent sequencing had shown CD8+CD57+ cell expansion by flow cytometry. Every patient presented with severe acquired aplastic anemia. This clonotype showed up just a few times. The antigen is undetermined. Both TCR beta VDJ combination and CDR3 sequence profiling were carried out. Genomic DNA was the template for this profiling. TCRdb fed the reads into MiXCR, producing one record per CDR3 protein. This sample has about 120,000 distinct CDR3 sequences; over 55% occur once, and the top ten carry roughly 32%. Germline-derived CDR1 and CDR2 are SGHRS and YFSETQ. CDR3 size: 15 residues. V was clipped by 0 bases and J by 1 base; unmatched bases: 3.

The clonotype was recovered from a human donor with aplastic anemia. Sequenced input: sorted CD4+, CD8+, or CD8+CD57+ T cells (not recorded which) from PBMCs. The J gene is TRBJ1-1, the V gene TRBV5-1; 7 positions agree with TRBD1. The CDR3 coding sequence is TGCGCCAGCAGCTTGGTGGGACAGAAGAACACTGAAGCTTTCTTT. This sequence encodes CASSLVGQKNTEAFF.